The following is a TCR beta chain sequence with its context. What it binds is unknown. This entry is derived from a study of CD8+ T cells in alopecia areata. Study as a whole: The study gave treated patients oral tofacitinib at 5 to 10 mg twice daily. Points from the study as a whole: During tofacitinib treatment, many expanded lesional clones remained in scalp and blood. Scalp sequencing also captures normal skin's resident alphabeta T cells.

The authors extracted RNA and reverse transcribed it into cDNA as the sequencing template. The method was immunoSEQ multiplex PCR; TCRdb's version includes in-frame clones alone and lacks a portion of them. The sample yields 150,000 to 250,000 clones, about three fifths seen once. The treatment: oral pan-JAK inhibitor, 5-10 mg twice daily. Peripheral blood and lesional scalp punch biopsies came from alopecia areata patients. This sequence originates from a human donor with alopecia areata. Material: CD4+ T cells sorted from blood, obtained at week 24, from a patient treated with tofacitinib.

In DNA, the CDR3 is TGTGCCAGCAGCCCGACTAGCATTGCAGCGGAGACCCAGTACTTC. The encoded protein is CASSPTSIAAETQYF. This chain links TRBV9 with TRBJ2-5; the match to TRBD2 covers 7 bases. V trimming: 4 bases; J trimming: 5 bases; junction bases outside the gene matches: 11. From germline, CDR1 is SGDLS and CDR2 YYNGEE. The CDR3 runs 15 residues. The complete variable domain, with remaining parts taken from reference TRBV9 and TRBJ2-5, reads DSGVTQTPKHLITATGQRVTLRCSPRSGDLSVYWYQQSLDQGLQFLIQYYNGEERAKGNILERFSAQQFPDLHSELNLSSLELGDSALYFCASSPTSIAAETQYFGPGTRLLVL.